The entry below gives a single T cell receptor beta chain sequence along with its context. The antigen is unknown. Every isolated RNA sample was fully reverse transcribed, so sequencing captured expressed TCRB transcripts. Only in-frame clones appear in the TCRdb table, and some are missing; sequencing was by immunoSEQ multiplex PCR. The sample has some 700,000 clones, 10% to 15% seen once. CDR1 is SGHTA, CDR2 FQGNSA, per germline. Losses at the gene ends were 1 base for V and 7 bases for J; bases not matched to a gene: 3. The CDR3 loop spans 14 amino acids. This entry is derived from a study of beta chain features in type 1 diabetes. Study-wide points: People with Type 1 diabetes carried modestly yet significantly shorter TCRB CDR3s in all four CD4+ subsets. Cells with high TCR expression could be over-represented by cDNA sequencing.

Sorted populations all had greater than 95% purity. V usage is TRBV7-2 and J usage is TRBJ1-4; 7 nucleotides agree with TRBD1. The receptor was isolated from a young man with type 1 diabetes. Input material: naive CD4+ T cells from blood. CDR3 region: CASSLDRGREKLFF. The CDR3, as DNA: TGTGCCAGCAGCTTAGATAGGGGGCGTGAAAAACTGTTTTTT.